These T cell receptor beta chains were read from a single sample in a study of beta chain features in type 1 diabetes. The method was immunoSEQ multiplex PCR; TCRdb's version includes in-frame clones alone and lacks a portion of them. The sample holds under 950,000 clones; roughly a sixth are singletons and the top ten take 0.023%. The sample taken for sequencing was naive CD4+ T cells from blood. These TCRs come from a woman aged 18-29 years in good health. CDR3s include the opening cysteine and the closing phenylalanine or tryptophan. The order of the fields is J gene, D gene, clone size, V gene, CDR3 protein, CDR3 DNA. The D gene is left open where the match is weak. Only some rows state a clone size, as once, few, many or a class for expanded clones.

>TRBJ1-3|-|few|TRBV2
CASSEARRGNQRNSGNTIYF
TGTGCCAGCAGTGAAGCGCGTCGGGGGAACCAGAGAAACTCTGGAAACACCATATATTTT
>TRBJ2-7|-|few|TRBV23-1
CASSQAVSYEQYF
TGCGCCAGCAGTCAGGCTGTCTCCTACGAGCAGTACTTC
>TRBJ2-5|TRBD2|few|TRBV5-4
CASSFKTSGATQETQYF
TGTGCCAGCAGCTTTAAGACTAGCGGGGCAACCCAAGAGACCCAGTACTTC
>TRBJ2-1|TRBD2|-|TRBV7-2
CASSRPRGAGGNEQFF
TGTGCCAGCAGCCGGCCCCGAGGTGCGGGAGGGAATGAGCAGTTCTTC
>TRBJ2-7|TRBD2|few|TRBV7-6
CASSLARGLANEQYF
TGTGCCAGCAGCTTAGCTCGGGGACTAGCGAACGAGCAGTACTTC
>TRBJ1-4|-|-|TRBV6-5
CASSYTTNEKLFF
TGTGCCAGCAGTTACACAACTAATGAAAAACTGTTTTTT
>TRBJ2-7|TRBD1|few|TRBV19
CASSLGQGSVYEQYF
TGTGCCAGTAGTCTGGGACAGGGTTCGGTCTACGAGCAGTACTTC
>TRBJ2-1|-|-|TRBV4-3
CASSQGRRTEQFF
TGCGCCAGCAGCCAAGGAAGACGGACTGAGCAGTTCTTC
>TRBJ1-2|-|few|TRBV7-2
CASSWRDYGYTF
TGTGCCAGCAGCTGGCGCGACTATGGCTACACCTTC
>TRBJ2-1|-|few|TRBV29-1
CSPATYNEQFF
TGCAGCCCGGCTACTTACAATGAGCAGTTCTTC
>TRBJ1-4|-|-|TRBV7-2
CASSLLAKGTELFF
TGTGCCAGCAGCCTATTGGCCAAGGGAACGGAACTGTTTTTT
>TRBJ2-2|-|few|TRBV9
CASSVGLDSSTQPNTGELFF
TGTGCCAGCAGCGTGGGGTTGGACAGCTCGACTCAGCCGAACACCGGGGAGCTGTTTTTT
>TRBJ2-3|-|-|TRBV7-2
CASSFQYTQYF
TGTGCCAGCAGCTTCCAGTATACGCAGTATTTT
>TRBJ2-2|TRBD1|few|TRBV7-9
CASSNRGHTGELFF
TGTGCCAGCAGCAACAGGGGGCACACCGGGGAGCTGTTTTTT
>TRBJ2-1|-|few|TRBV7-2
CASSLSGPEQFF
TGTGCCAGCAGCTTATCTGGGCCTGAGCAGTTCTTC
>TRBJ2-3|TRBD2|few|TRBV11-1
CASSLGTGTSGGYTDTQYF
TGTGCCAGCAGCTTAGGAACCGGGACTAGCGGGGGATACACAGATACGCAGTATTTT
>TRBJ2-7|TRBD2|-|TRBV28
CASSLGTSGRSAEYEQYF
TGTGCCAGCAGCCTGGGGACTAGCGGACGTTCGGCGGAGTACGAGCAGTACTTC
>TRBJ2-7|TRBD2|-|TRBV5-1
CASSPTSVSYEQYF
TGCGCCAGCAGCCCGACTAGCGTATCCTACGAGCAGTACTTC
>TRBJ1-1|-|few|TRBV10-3
CAINPRVDTEAFF
TGTGCCATCAACCCCAGGGTCGACACTGAAGCTTTCTTT
>TRBJ2-7|-|-|TRBV19
CASIPDSPYEQYF
TGTGCCAGTATTCCGGACAGCCCCTACGAGCAGTACTTC
>TRBJ2-1|TRBD1|few|TRBV7-2
CATTGDRGYNEQFF
TGTGCCACTACGGGGGACAGGGGATACAATGAGCAGTTCTTC
>TRBJ2-4|-|-|TRBV27
CASSFSGVAKNIQYF
TGTGCCAGCAGTTTCTCGGGGGTAGCCAAAAACATTCAGTACTTC
>TRBJ2-3|-|-|TRBV19
CAIAPGGPGTQYF
TGTGCCATCGCCCCCGGTGGCCCGGGTACGCAGTATTTT
>TRBJ2-5|-|-|TRBV15
CATSRVLDLWETQYF
TGTGCCACCAGCAGAGTACTAGACTTGTGGGAGACCCAGTACTTC
>TRBJ2-1|-|few|TRBV7-3
CASSLGTDTEQFF
TGTGCCAGCAGCCTAGGGACCGATACTGAGCAGTTCTTC
>TRBJ2-1|-|few|TRBV7-2
CASSLLWSSYNEQFF
TGTGCCAGCAGTCTCCTCTGGAGCTCCTACAATGAGCAGTTCTTC
>TRBJ1-2|TRBD1|-|TRBV10-3
CAISDAGRGDYGYTF
TGTGCCATCAGTGACGCAGGCAGGGGGGACTATGGCTACACCTTC
>TRBJ1-5|TRBD1|few|TRBV10-1
CASSGQGDQPQHF
TGCGCCAGCAGTGGACAGGGCGACCAGCCCCAGCATTTT
>TRBJ2-7|-|-|TRBV7-9
CAGEKGNDNEQYF
TGTGCCGGGGAAAAAGGAAATGACAACGAGCAGTACTTC
>TRBJ2-1|-|-|TRBV7-9
CASADPGRKNWQFF
TGTGCCAGCGCCGACCCGGGACGGAAGAATTGGCAGTTCTTC
>TRBJ2-1|-|-|TRBV7-2
CASSPQGFEQFF
TGTGCCAGCAGCCCCCAGGGATTTGAGCAGTTCTTC
>TRBJ1-1|-|-|TRBV19
CASSTQTSSEAFF
TGTGCCAGTAGTACACAGACAAGCAGTGAAGCTTTCTTT
>TRBJ2-7|-|-|TRBV2
CASSPLNGYEQYF
TGTGCCAGCAGTCCACTTAACGGTTACGAGCAGTACTTC